Below, one T cell receptor beta chain is given with its context. Its target is unknown. J lost 2 bases, V lost 2 bases, and 6 bases had no gene match. CDR3 length: 17 residues. From germline, CDR1 is SGDLS and CDR2 YYNGEE. Expressed TCRB transcripts got sequenced, as all isolated RNA was reverse transcribed. Some clones are missing from TCRdb's copy, which holds only in-frame ones; the method was immunoSEQ multiplex PCR. Of 600,000 or so clones listed, roughly 13% are singletons. This sample is part of a study of beta chain features in type 1 diabetes. The wider study: The patient and healthy donor groups were comparable for age, gender and cell yields.

Study findings and constraints: Sequencing from cDNA could over-represent high-TCR-expressing cells. TCRB repertoires of naive, central memory and Treg cells appeared more similar among patients than among healthy donors. Shortening that was moderate but significant affected the TCRB CDR3s of Type 1 diabetes patients in all four CD4+ subsets.

Using CD45RO/CCR7/CD25/CD127/CD95/CD27, CD4+ naive, central memory, regulatory and stem cell-like memory cells were sorted. Sequencing used naive CD4+ T cells from blood. The origin of this receptor is a man aged 18 to 30 with type 1 diabetes. V is TRBV9 and J is TRBJ2-5; 13 bases map to TRBD2. The CDR3 here is CASSVGGLAGAQETQYF. CDR3 DNA sequence: TGTGCCAGCAGCGTCGGTGGACTAGCGGGGGCGCAAGAGACCCAGTACTTC.